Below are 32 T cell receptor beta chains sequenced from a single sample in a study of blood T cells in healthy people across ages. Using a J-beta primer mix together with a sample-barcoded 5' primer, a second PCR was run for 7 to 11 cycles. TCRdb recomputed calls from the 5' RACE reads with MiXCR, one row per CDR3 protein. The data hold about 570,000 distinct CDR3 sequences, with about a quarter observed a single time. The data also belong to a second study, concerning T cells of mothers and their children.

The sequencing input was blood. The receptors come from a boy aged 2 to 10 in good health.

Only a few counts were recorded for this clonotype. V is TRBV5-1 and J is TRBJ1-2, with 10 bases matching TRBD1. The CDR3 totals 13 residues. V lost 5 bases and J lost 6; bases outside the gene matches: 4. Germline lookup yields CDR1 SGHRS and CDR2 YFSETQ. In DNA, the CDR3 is TGCGCCAGCAGTTGGACAGGGGGGAATGGCTACACCTTC. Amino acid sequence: CASSWTGGNGYTF.

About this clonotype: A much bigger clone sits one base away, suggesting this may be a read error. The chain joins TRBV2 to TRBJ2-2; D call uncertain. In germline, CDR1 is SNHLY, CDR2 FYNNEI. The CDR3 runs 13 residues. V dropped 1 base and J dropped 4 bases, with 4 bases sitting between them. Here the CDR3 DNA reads TGTGCCAGCAGTGAAGGGGTCACCGGGGAGCTGTTTTTT. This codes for CASSEGVTGELFF.

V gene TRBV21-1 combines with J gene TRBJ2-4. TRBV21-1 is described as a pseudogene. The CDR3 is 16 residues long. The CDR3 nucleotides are TGTGCCAGCAGCAAAGCCGGCAGGGTAGCCAAAAACATTCAGTACTTC. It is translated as CASSKAGRVAKNIQYF.

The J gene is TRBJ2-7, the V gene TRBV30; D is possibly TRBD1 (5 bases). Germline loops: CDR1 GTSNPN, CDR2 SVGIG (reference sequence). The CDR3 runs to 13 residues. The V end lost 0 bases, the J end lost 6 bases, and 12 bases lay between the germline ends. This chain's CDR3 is CAWSVWAGPEQYF. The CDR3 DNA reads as TGTGCCTGGAGTGTCTGGGCAGGGCCCGAGCAGTACTTC.

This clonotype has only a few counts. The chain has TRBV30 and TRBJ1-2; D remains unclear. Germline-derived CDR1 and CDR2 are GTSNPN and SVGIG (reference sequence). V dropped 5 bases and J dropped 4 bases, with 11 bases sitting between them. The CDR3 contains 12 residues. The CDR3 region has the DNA TGTGCCTGGGGTCGGTTAGCCTATGGCTACACCTTC. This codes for CAWGRLAYGYTF. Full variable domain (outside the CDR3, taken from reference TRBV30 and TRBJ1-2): SQTIHQWPATLVQPVGSPLSLECTVEGTSNPNLYWYRQAAGRGLQLLFYSVGIGQISSEVPQNLSASRPQDRQFILSSKKLLLSDSGFYLCAWGRLAYGYTFGSGTRLTVV.

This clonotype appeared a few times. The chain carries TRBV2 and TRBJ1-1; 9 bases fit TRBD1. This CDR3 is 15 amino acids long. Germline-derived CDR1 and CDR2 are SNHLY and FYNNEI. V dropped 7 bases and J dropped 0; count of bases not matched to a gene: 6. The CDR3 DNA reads TGTGCCAGCAACCAACAGGGGGCCATGAACACTGAAGCTTTCTTT. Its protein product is CASNQQGAMNTEAFF.

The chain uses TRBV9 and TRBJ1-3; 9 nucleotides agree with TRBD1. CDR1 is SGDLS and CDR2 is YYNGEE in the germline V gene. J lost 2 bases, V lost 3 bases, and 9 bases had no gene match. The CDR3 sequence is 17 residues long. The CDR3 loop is CASSALIGQGPGNTIYF. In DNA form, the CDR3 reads TGTGCCAGCAGCGCGTTAATCGGACAGGGGCCTGGAAACACCATATATTTT. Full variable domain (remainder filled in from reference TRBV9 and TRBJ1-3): DSGVTQTPKHLITATGQRVTLRCSPRSGDLSVYWYQQSLDQGLQFLIQYYNGEERAKGNILERFSAQQFPDLHSELNLSSLELGDSALYFCASSALIGQGPGNTIYFGEGSWLTVV.

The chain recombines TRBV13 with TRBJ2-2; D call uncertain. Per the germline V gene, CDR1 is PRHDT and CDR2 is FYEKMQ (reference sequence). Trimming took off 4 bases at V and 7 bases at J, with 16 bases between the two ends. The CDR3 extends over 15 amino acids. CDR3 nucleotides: TGTGCCAGCAGCTCCCCGGGCCCGGTGGGCGGGGAGCTGTTTTTT. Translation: CASSSPGPVGGELFF.

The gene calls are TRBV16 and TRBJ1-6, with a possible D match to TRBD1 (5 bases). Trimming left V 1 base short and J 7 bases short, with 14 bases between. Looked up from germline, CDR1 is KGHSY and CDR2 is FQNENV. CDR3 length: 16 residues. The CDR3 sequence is CASSQLISQGNSPLHF. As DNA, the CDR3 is TGTGCCAGCAGCCAATTAATTTCGCAGGGAAATTCACCCCTCCACTTT.

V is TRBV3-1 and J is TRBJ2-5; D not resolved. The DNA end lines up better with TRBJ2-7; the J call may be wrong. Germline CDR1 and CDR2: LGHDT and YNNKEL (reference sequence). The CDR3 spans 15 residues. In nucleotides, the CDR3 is TGTGCCAGCAGCCAATACCAGGTTATCTCCTACGAGCAGTACTTC. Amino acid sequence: CASSQYQVISYEQYF.

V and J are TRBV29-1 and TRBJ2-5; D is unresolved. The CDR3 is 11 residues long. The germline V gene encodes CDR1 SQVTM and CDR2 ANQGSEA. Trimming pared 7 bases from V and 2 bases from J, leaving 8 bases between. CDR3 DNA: TGCAGCGCCAGACATCAAGAGACCCAGTACTTC. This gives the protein CSARHQETQYF.

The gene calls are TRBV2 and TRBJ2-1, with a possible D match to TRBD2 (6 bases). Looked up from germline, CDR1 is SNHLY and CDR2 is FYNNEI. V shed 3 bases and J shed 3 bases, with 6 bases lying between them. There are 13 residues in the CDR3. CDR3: CASSDGGYNEQFF. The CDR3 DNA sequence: TGTGCCAGCAGTGACGGGGGCTACAATGAGCAGTTCTTC.

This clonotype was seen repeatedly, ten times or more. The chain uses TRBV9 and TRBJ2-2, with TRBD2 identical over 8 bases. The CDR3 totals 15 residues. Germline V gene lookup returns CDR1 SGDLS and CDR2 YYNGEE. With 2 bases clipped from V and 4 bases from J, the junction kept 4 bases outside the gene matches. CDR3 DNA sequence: TGTGCCAGCAGCGTCTCTAGCGGGTTCACCGGGGAGCTGTTTTTT. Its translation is CASSVSSGFTGELFF.

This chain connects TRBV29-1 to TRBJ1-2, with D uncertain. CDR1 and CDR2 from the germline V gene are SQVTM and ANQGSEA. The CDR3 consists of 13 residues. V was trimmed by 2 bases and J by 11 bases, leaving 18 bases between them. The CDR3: CSVETHFSVGYTF. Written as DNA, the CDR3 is TGCAGCGTTGAAACCCACTTTTCAGTAGGGTACACCTTC.

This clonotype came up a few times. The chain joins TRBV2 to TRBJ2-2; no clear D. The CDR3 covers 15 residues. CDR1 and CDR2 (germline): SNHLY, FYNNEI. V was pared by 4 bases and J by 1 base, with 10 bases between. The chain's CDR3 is CASSASVLNTGELFF. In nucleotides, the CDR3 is TGTGCCAGCAGTGCCTCAGTCCTGAACACCGGGGAGCTGTTTTTT.

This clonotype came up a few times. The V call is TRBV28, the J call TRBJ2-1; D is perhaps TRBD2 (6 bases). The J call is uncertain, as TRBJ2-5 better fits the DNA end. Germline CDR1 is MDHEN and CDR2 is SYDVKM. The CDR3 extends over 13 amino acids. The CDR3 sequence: CASKAGPQETQYF. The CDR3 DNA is TGTGCCAGCAAGGCGGGACCACAAGAGACCCAGTACTTC.

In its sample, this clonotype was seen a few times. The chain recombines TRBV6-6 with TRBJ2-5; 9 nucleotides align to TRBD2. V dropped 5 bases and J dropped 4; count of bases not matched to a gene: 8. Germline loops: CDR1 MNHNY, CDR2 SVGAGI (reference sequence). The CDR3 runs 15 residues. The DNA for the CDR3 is TGTGCCAGCAGTGGTATAGCGGGAGAGAGAGAGACCCAGTACTTC. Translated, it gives CASSGIAGERETQYF.

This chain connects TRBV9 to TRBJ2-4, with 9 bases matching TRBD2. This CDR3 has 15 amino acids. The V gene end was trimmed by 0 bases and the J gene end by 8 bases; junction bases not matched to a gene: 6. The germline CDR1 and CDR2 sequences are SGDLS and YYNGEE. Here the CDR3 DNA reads TGTGCCAGCAGCGTAGGGGGACTAGCCTGGGACATTCAGTACTTC. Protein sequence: CASSVGGLAWDIQYF.

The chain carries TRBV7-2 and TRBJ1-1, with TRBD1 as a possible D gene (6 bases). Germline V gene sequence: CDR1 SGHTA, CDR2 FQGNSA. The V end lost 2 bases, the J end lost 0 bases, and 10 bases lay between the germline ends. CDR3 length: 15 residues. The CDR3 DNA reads TGTGCCAGCAGCTTAACCGGGACAATGAACACTGAAGCTTTCTTT. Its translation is CASSLTGTMNTEAFF.

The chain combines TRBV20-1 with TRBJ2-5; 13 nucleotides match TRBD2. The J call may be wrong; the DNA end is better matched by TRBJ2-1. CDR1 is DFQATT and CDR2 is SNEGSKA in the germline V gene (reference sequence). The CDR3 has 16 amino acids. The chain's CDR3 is CSAREWGTSGKNEQFF. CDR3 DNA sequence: TGCAGTGCTAGAGAATGGGGGACTAGCGGGAAGAATGAGCAGTTCTTC.

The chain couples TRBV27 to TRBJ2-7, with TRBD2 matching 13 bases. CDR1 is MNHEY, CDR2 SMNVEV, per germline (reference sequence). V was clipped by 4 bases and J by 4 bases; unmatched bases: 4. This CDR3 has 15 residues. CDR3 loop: CASSSGLAGLYEQYF. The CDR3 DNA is TGTGCCAGCAGTTCGGGACTAGCGGGACTATACGAGCAGTACTTC.

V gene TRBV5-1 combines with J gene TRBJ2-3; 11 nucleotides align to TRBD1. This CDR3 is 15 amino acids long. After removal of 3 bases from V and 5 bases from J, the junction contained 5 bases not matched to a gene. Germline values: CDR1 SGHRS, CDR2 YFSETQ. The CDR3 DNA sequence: TGCGCCAGCAGCTACCCGGGACAGGGGGTAGATACGCAGTATTTT. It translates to CASSYPGQGVDTQYF.

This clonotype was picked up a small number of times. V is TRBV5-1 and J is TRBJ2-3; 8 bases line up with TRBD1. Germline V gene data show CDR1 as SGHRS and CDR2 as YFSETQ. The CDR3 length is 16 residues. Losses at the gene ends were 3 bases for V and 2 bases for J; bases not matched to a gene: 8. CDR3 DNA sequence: TGCGCCAGCAGCTATAAGACAGGGGCTAACACAGATACGCAGTATTTT. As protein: CASSYKTGANTDTQYF.

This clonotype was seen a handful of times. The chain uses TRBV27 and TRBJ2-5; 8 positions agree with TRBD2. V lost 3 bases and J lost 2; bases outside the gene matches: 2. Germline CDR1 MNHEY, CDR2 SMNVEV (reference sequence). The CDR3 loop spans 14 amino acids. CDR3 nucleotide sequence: TGTGCCAGCAGTTTGATAGCGGGGCAAGAGACCCAGTACTTC. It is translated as CASSLIAGQETQYF.

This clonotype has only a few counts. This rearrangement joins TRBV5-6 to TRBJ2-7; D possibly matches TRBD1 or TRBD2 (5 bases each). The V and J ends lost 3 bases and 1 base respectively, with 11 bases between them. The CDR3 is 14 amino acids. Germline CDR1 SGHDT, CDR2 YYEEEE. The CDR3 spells CASSYRGESYEQYF. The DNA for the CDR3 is TGTGCCAGCAGCTATCGAGGGGAGTCCTACGAGCAGTACTTC.

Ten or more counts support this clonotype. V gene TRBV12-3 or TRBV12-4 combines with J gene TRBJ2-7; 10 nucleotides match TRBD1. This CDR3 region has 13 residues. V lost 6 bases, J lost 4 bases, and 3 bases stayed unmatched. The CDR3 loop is CASSRTGGYEQYF. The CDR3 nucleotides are TGTGCCAGCAGCCGGACAGGGGGGTACGAGCAGTACTTC.

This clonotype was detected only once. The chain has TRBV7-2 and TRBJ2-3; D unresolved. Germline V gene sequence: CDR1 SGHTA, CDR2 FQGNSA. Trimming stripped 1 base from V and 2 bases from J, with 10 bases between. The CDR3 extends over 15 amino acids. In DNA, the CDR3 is TGTGCCAGCAGCTTAGATGTTAAATTCACAGATACGCAGTATTTT. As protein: CASSLDVKFTDTQYF.

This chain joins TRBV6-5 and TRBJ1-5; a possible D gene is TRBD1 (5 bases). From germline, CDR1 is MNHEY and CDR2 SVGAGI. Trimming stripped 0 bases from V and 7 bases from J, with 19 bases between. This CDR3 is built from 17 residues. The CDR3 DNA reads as TGTGCCAGCAGTTACTCCATTATCCCGGGACGGTGGCAGCCCCAGCATTTT. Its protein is CASSYSIIPGRWQPQHF.

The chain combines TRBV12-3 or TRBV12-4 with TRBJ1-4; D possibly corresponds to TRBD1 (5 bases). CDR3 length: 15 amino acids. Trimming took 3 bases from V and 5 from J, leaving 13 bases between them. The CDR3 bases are TGTGCCAGCAGTTTCTCGGGGCCGGACAATGAAAAACTGTTTTTT. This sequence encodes CASSFSGPDNEKLFF.

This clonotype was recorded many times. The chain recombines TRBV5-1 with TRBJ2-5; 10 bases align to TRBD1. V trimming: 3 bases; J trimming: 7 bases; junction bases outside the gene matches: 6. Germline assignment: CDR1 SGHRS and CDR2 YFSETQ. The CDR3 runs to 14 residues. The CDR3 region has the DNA TGCGCCAGCAGCTCTCGACAGGGGGCCGGGACCCAGTACTTC. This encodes CASSSRQGAGTQYF.

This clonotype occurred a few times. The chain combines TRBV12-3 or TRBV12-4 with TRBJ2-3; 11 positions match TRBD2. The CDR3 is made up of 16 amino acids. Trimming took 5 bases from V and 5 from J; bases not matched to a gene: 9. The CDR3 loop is CASSRPTSGSRDTQYF. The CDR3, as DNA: TGTGCCAGCAGTCGCCCCACTAGCGGGAGTCGAGATACGCAGTATTTT.

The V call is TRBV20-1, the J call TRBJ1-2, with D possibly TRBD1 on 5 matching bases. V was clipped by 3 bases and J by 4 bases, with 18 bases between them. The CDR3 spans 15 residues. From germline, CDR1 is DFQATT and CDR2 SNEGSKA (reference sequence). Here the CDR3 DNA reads TGCAGTGCTAGCTTGGCGAGGGGAAAAGGCTATGGCTACACCTTC. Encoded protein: CSASLARGKGYGYTF.